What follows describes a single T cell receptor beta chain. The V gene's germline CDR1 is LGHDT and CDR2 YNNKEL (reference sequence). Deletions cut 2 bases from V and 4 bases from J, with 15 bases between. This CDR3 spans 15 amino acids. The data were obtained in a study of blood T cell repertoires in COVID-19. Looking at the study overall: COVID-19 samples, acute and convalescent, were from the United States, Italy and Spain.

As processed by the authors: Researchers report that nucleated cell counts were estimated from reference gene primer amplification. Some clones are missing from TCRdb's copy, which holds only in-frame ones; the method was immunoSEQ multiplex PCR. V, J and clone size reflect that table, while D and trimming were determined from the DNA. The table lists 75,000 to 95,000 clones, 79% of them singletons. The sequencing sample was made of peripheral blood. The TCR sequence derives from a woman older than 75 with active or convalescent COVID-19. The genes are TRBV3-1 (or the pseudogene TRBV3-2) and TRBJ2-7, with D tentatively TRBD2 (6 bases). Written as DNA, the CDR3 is TGTGCCAGCAGCCAAAGCGTCTTCGGGAGTTACGAGCAGTACTTC. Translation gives CASSQSVFGSYEQYF.